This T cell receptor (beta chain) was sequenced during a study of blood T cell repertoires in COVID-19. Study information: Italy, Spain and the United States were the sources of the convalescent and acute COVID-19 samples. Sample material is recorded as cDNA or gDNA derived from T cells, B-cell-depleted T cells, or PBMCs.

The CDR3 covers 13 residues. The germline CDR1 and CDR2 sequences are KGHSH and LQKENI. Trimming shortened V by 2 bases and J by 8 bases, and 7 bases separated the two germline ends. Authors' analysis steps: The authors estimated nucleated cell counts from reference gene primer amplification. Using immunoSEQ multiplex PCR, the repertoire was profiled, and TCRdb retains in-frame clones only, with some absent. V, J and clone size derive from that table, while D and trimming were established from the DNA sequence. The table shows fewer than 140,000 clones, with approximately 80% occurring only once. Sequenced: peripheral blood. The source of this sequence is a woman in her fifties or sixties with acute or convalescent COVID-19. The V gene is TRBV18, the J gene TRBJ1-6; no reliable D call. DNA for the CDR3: TGTGCCAGCTCACCAATGGAGGATTCACCCCTCCACTTT. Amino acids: CASSPMEDSPLHF.